A selection of T cell receptor beta chains follows, all from one sample in a study of tumor-infiltrating lymphocytes in oesophageal squamous cell carcinoma. TCRdb re-called the PCR reads through MiXCR, storing one row per CDR3 protein. The sample has approximately 12,000 distinct CDR3 sequences; approximately 50% are singletons. The sequenced material came from esophageal tumor tissue. The receptors stem from a male donor with esophageal squamous cell carcinoma. Both conserved end residues are part of each CDR3. The D gene is left open where the match is weak. Where a row states a size, it is once, few, many or the class of an expanded clone; other rows omit it.

V gene	D gene	clone size	J gene	CDR3 DNA	CDR3 protein
TRBV7-2	NA	few	TRBJ1-1	TGTGCCAGCAGCTTATTTGAGAACACTGAAGCTTTCTTT	CASSLFENTEAFF
TRBV12-3/TRBV12-4	NA	NA	TRBJ2-3	TGTGCCAGCAGTTTTGGGGTCTCGCCAGATACGCAGTATTTT	CASSFGVSPDTQYF
TRBV7-6	TRBD2	NA	TRBJ2-1	TGTGCCAGCAGCTATCAAAGACTAGCGGGAGAGGTTGAGCAGTTCTTC	CASSYQRLAGEVEQFF
TRBV7-9	NA	few	TRBJ2-7	TGTGCCAGCAGCACATCAAACTACGAGCAGTACTTC	CASSTSNYEQYF
TRBV10-3	TRBD1	medium-sized	TRBJ2-2	TGTGCCATCAGGACCGGACAGGGAATGGCCGGGGAGCTGTTTTTT	CAIRTGQGMAGELFF
TRBV6-2/TRBV6-3	NA	NA	TRBJ2-3	TGTGCCAGCAGTCGCTCTCATCCTAGCGATGCGCAGTATTTT	CASSRSHPSDAQYF
TRBV28	NA	NA	TRBJ2-7	TGTGCCAGCAGTAAACAAACAGGGTCCTACGAGCAGTACTTC	CASSKQTGSYEQYF
TRBV7-8	NA	NA	TRBJ1-2	TGTGCCAGCAGCTTAGCTCTTACAGGGAACTATGGCTACACCTTC	CASSLALTGNYGYTF
TRBV6-6	NA	NA	TRBJ2-5	TGTGCCAGCAGTTTGGCAGGGGTAGAGACCCAGTACTTC	CASSLAGVETQYF
TRBV24-1	TRBD2	once	TRBJ2-3	TGTGCCACCGAGACTAGCGGGGCAGATACGCAGTATTTT	CATETSGADTQYF
TRBV28	TRBD1	medium-sized	TRBJ2-7	TGTGCCAGCAGAGGGACAGGGATTATGGAGCAGTACTTC	CASRGTGIMEQYF
TRBV11-2	NA	NA	TRBJ2-5	TGTGCCAGCAGCCGCAGGGGATTTGGAGAGACCCAGTACTTC	CASSRRGFGETQYF
TRBV7-6	NA	NA	TRBJ2-7	TGTGCCAGCAGCCAGGGGCCGGTTTCCGAGCAGTACTTC	CASSQGPVSEQYF
TRBV7-2	TRBD2	NA	TRBJ2-7	TGTGCCAGCAGCTTAGGAACTAGCGGGGGGGTCTACGAGCAGTACTTC	CASSLGTSGGVYEQYF
TRBV11-3	TRBD2	medium-sized	TRBJ2-5	TGTGCCAGCAGCCACACCGGGACTAGAGGGGAGACCCAGTACTTC	CASSHTGTRGETQYF
TRBV19	TRBD2	many	TRBJ2-1	TGTGCCAGTAGTATGGGACTAGCGGGGGGGGACGAGCAGTTCTTC	CASSMGLAGGDEQFF
TRBV5-1	TRBD1	NA	TRBJ1-2	TGCGCCAGCAGGATAACAGGGGGCATAAGCTATGGCTACACCTTC	CASRITGGISYGYTF
TRBV5-6	NA	NA	TRBJ2-1	TGTGCCAGCAGCTTGGCTACAGGGAGCATTCTGGGGACTACCATCTTC	CASSLATGSILGTTIF
TRBV7-3	NA	NA	TRBJ1-2	TGTGCCAGCAGCCACACAGGGTTCGATGGCTACACCTTC	CASSHTGFDGYTF
TRBV7-2	NA	few	TRBJ2-3	TGTGCCAGCAGCTTATCCCCAGGGGATCCGCAGTATTTT	CASSLSPGDPQYF
TRBV6-1	NA	NA	TRBJ2-7	TGTGCCAGCAGCCCCGCCCCCACAGGGACCTACGAGCAGTACTTC	CASSPAPTGTYEQYF
TRBV30	TRBD1	few	TRBJ2-2	TGTGCCTGCCCCCCGACAGGGGGGGCCGGGGAGCTGTTTTTT	CACPPTGGAGELFF
TRBV7-4	NA	NA	TRBJ2-3	TGTGCCAGCAGCCGGGACTTTATTAGCACAGATACGCAGTATTTT	CASSRDFISTDTQYF
TRBV7-2	NA	NA	TRBJ1-2	TGTGCCAGCAGTAAAGACAGGAGCTATGGCTACACCTTC	CASSKDRSYGYTF
TRBV24-1	TRBD2	NA	TRBJ2-5	TGTGCCACCAGTGATTCCCGGACTAGCGGCAATAAAGAGACCCAGTACTTC	CATSDSRTSGNKETQYF
TRBV7-9	NA	NA	TRBJ2-1	TGTGCCAGCAGCCCAGCGGGCGGGTTAAACAATGAGCAGTTCTTC	CASSPAGGLNNEQFF
TRBV6-1	NA	NA	TRBJ2-3	TGTGCCAGCAGTTTCCAGGGGACCCCTAGCACAGATACGCAGTATTTT	CASSFQGTPSTDTQYF
TRBV7-2	TRBD2	NA	TRBJ2-7	TGTGCCAGCAGCCCCCGGGGGGACCCCTACGAGCAGTACTTC	CASSPRGDPYEQYF
TRBV5-1	TRBD1	many	TRBJ1-5	TGCGCCAGCAGGCCGGACAGGGGCAATCAGCCCCAGCATTTT	CASRPDRGNQPQHF
TRBV7-8	NA	NA	TRBJ2-7	TGTGCCAGCAGCCGTAATCAGAGGGATGAGCAGTACTTC	CASSRNQRDEQYF
TRBV24-1	NA	many	TRBJ2-7	TGTGCCACCGGAGGGGACTCGTCCTACGAGCAGTACTTC	CATGGDSSYEQYF
TRBV5-1	NA	many	TRBJ2-1	TGCGCCAGCAGCTCTGGGGGGCCAGGTAATGAGCAGTTCTTC	CASSSGGPGNEQFF
TRBV7-3	NA	NA	TRBJ2-3	TGTGCCAGCAGCTTAATTCCTAGCACAGATACGCAGTATTTT	CASSLIPSTDTQYF
TRBV7-9	TRBD1	NA	TRBJ2-2	TGTGCCAGCAGATACGGACAGGGGTACACCGGGGAGCTGTTTTTT	CASRYGQGYTGELFF
TRBV7-6	TRBD1	NA	TRBJ2-7	TGTGCCAGCAGCTTAGGGACAGGGGTAAGCGAGCAGTACTTC	CASSLGTGVSEQYF
TRBV5-1	NA	few	TRBJ2-7	TGCGCCAGCAGCTTACAGGGTCCCAACAATGAGCAGTACTTC	CASSLQGPNNEQYF
TRBV7-8	NA	NA	TRBJ2-7	TGTGCCAGCAGCCCAACCACAGGGTTGGGCTACGAGCAGTACTTC	CASSPTTGLGYEQYF
TRBV15	NA	NA	TRBJ2-7	TGTGCCACCAGCGGGGCAGGGGAGATTTCCTACGAGCAGTACTTC	CATSGAGEISYEQYF
TRBV11-2	NA	NA	TRBJ2-7	TGTGCCAGCAGCTCAGGTGTGGCCTACGAGCAGTACTTC	CASSSGVAYEQYF
TRBV7-8	NA	NA	TRBJ2-7	TGTGCCAGCAGCTGGGGGACTGAGTCCTACGAGCAGTACTTC	CASSWGTESYEQYF
TRBV10-1	NA	NA	TRBJ2-7	TGTGCCAGCGATCAGGGGAGGGCTTACGAGCAGTACTTC	CASDQGRAYEQYF
TRBV12-3/TRBV12-4	NA	NA	TRBJ2-7	TGTGCCAGCAGACTCACCGGGCGCAACGAGCAGTACTTC	CASRLTGRNEQYF
TRBV6-1	NA	NA	TRBJ2-7	TGTGCCAGCAGTGAAGCGCTTAGGTACGAGCAGTACTTC	CASSEALRYEQYF
TRBV7-9	NA	NA	TRBJ2-1	TGTGCCAGCAGCTTGAGCGACTCAAACAATGAGCAGTTCTTC	CASSLSDSNNEQFF
TRBV11-2	TRBD1	once	TRBJ2-3	TGTGCCAGCTACAGGGGCCATACGCAGTATTTT	CASYRGHTQYF
TRBV5-5	NA	many	TRBJ1-2	TGTGCCAGCAGCTTACTCCGGGGGGAGGGCTATGGCTACACCTTC	CASSLLRGEGYGYTF
TRBV7-3	TRBD2	NA	TRBJ2-1	TGTGCCAGCAGCGTCTCCCGGGAGGATGAGCAGTTCTTC	CASSVSREDEQFF
TRBV7-6	TRBD2	NA	TRBJ2-2	TGTGCCAGCAGCCTACTAGCGGCGAACACCGGGGAGCTGTTTTTT	CASSLLAANTGELFF
TRBV6-1	NA	few	TRBJ1-1	TGTGCCAGCAGCAGCTGGACAACCCTCAACACTGAAGCTTTCTTT	CASSSWTTLNTEAFF
TRBV7-2	NA	many	TRBJ2-1	TGTGCCAGCAGCCCCCCCGTCACTCGCCTGTACAATGAGCAGTTCTTC	CASSPPVTRLYNEQFF
TRBV7-2	NA	once	TRBJ2-1	TGTGCCAGCAGCTTAGGTGACTCCCGCAATGAGCAGTTCTTC	CASSLGDSRNEQFF